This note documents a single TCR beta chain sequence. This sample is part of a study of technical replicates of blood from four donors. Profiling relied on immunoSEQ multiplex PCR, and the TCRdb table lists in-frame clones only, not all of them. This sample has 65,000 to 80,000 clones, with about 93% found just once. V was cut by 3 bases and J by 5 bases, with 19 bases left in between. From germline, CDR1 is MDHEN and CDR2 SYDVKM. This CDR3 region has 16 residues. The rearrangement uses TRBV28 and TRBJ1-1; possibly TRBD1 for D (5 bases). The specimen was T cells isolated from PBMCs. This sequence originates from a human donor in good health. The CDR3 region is CASSLDQGEISTEAFF. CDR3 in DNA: TGTGCCAGCAGTTTGGATCAGGGTGAAATCTCAACTGAAGCTTTCTTT.